One sample yielded the 28 T cell receptor beta chains listed below, sequenced in a study of blood T cell repertoires in COVID-19. TCRdb keeps only in-frame clones here, not all; method: immunoSEQ multiplex PCR. This table has some 150,000 clones, about four fifths appearing once. Specimen: peripheral blood. Receptors were obtained from a woman over 75 with acute or convalescent COVID-19.

This chain uses TRBV9 with TRBJ1-2, with D maybe TRBD1 (6 bases). Trimming removed 0 bases at V and 4 bases at J, with 13 bases between. The CDR3 runs to 15 residues. Germline V lookup: CDR1 SGDLS, CDR2 YYNGEE. CDR3 protein: CASSVALSRGYGYTF. The CDR3 DNA reads as TGTGCCAGCAGCGTAGCTCTTTCCAGGGGCTATGGCTACACCTTC.

This chain links TRBV30 with TRBJ1-5, with TRBD1 as a possible D gene (5 bases). The CDR3 is 15 amino acids. Trimming took off 4 bases at V and 0 bases at J, with 13 bases between the two ends. Germline loops: CDR1 GTSNPN, CDR2 SVGIG (reference sequence). The CDR3 coding sequence is TGTGCCTGGAATATCGGCCAGGGTAGCAATCAGCCCCAGCATTTT. Translation gives CAWNIGQGSNQPQHF.

The CDR3 DNA reads TGTGCCTGGAGTACTAGCGGCTCCTACAATGAGCAGTTCTTC. Translating it yields CAWSTSGSYNEQFF. The rearrangement joins TRBV30 to TRBJ2-1; 8 bases match TRBD2. The CDR3 extends over 14 amino acids. After removal of 2 bases from V and 0 bases from J, the junction contained 0 bases not matched to a gene. CDR1 and CDR2 from the germline V gene are GTSNPN and SVGIG (reference sequence).

J is TRBJ1-5 and V is TRBV3-1 (or the pseudogene TRBV3-2); TRBD1 might be the D (5 bases). V was clipped by 4 bases and J by 5 bases, with 12 bases between them. Germline lookup yields CDR1 LGHDT and CDR2 YNNKEL (reference sequence). The CDR3 runs 14 residues. For the CDR3, the DNA is TGTGCCAGCAGCCCCCGACAGAGCTATCAGCCCCAGCATTTT. Translation gives CASSPRQSYQPQHF.

The chain joins TRBV5-1 to TRBJ1-2; 10 positions match TRBD1. The CDR3 loop spans 15 amino acids. Germline-derived CDR1 and CDR2 are SGHRS and YFSETQ. J lost 2 bases, V lost 8 bases, and 9 bases had no gene match. The CDR3 DNA reads as TGCGCCAGTCGTCCCGGGACAGGGGCGAACTATGGCTACACCTTC. This gives the protein CASRPGTGANYGYTF.

V and J are TRBV9 and TRBJ2-5; 10 bases map to TRBD1. V was clipped by 4 bases and J by 5 bases; unmatched bases: 14. This CDR3 has 17 residues. In germline, CDR1 is SGDLS, CDR2 YYNGEE. CDR3 nucleotide sequence: TGTGCCAGCAGCCCCGGCCCCCGGGACAGGGGATGGGAGACCCAGTACTTC. Protein product: CASSPGPRDRGWETQYF.

This clone was found a few times. The V gene is TRBV10-3, the J gene TRBJ1-4; D gene ambiguous. The CDR3 covers 14 residues. The germline V gene has CDR1 ENHRY and CDR2 SYGVKD. V lost 6 bases to trimming and J lost 0 bases, with 8 bases between them. The CDR3 reads CAISDGTTNEKLFF. DNA for the CDR3: TGTGCCATCAGCGACGGGACAACTAATGAAAAACTGTTTTTT.

J is TRBJ1-6 and V is TRBV5-1; D is possibly TRBD1 (5 bases). Germline-derived CDR1 and CDR2 are SGHRS and YFSETQ. The CDR3 length is 17 residues. Trimming stripped 3 bases from V and 10 bases from J, with 23 bases between. The CDR3 spells CASSSTGDGLLPSPLHF. The CDR3 DNA reads as TGCGCCAGCAGCTCGACGGGGGACGGACTTCTCCCGTCACCCCTCCACTTT.

V usage is TRBV7-2 and J usage is TRBJ2-7; possibly TRBD1 for D (5 bases). Looked up from germline, CDR1 is SGHTA and CDR2 is FQGNSA. Trimming shortened V by 5 bases and J by 4 bases, and 12 bases separated the two germline ends. The CDR3 has 13 amino acids. CDR3 bases: TGTGCCAGCAGCCTAGGGGCAGAGTACGAGCAGTACTTC. It is translated as CASSLGAEYEQYF.

This rearrangement joins TRBV28 to TRBJ1-3; TRBD1 matches 9 bases. Looked up from germline, CDR1 is MDHEN and CDR2 is SYDVKM. The trim removed 8 bases at V and 2 bases at J, leaving 4 bases unmatched. This CDR3 contains 14 residues. Written as DNA, the CDR3 is TGTGCCAGCGCGGACAGGGGAGCTGGAAACACCATATATTTT. Protein: CASADRGAGNTIYF.

The J gene is TRBJ2-5, the V gene TRBV5-4; TRBD1 aligns across 7 bases. The CDR3 consists of 14 residues. Germline lookup yields CDR1 SGHNT and CDR2 YYREEE (reference sequence). V shed 4 bases, J shed 2 bases, and the junction held 5 bases outside the gene matches. CDR3 nucleotides: TGTGCCAGCAGCCCCGGGACAGTACAAGAGACCCAGTACTTC. This translates into CASSPGTVQETQYF. The full variable domain, with the rest looked up from reference TRBV5-4 and TRBJ2-5, is ETGVTQSPTHLIKTRGQQVTLRCSSQSGHNTVSWYQQALGQGPQFIFQYYREEENGRGNFPPRFSGLQFPNYSSELNVNALELDDSALYLCASSPGTVQETQYFGPGTRLLVL.

This clone has only one observation. The chain employs TRBV28 and TRBJ1-2; 11 nucleotides match TRBD1. The germline V gene has CDR1 MDHEN and CDR2 SYDVKM. The CDR3 length is 15 residues. The J segment lost 7 bases and the V segment lost 1 base, leaving 5 bases of the junction unmatched. The CDR3 DNA reads TGTGCCAGCAGTTTATCGGACAGGGGGCGTCGTGGCTACACCTTC. It yields the protein CASSLSDRGRRGYTF.

J is TRBJ2-2 and V is TRBV19; 7 nucleotides match TRBD2. With V trimmed by 3 bases and J by 5 bases, 3 bases remained unmatched. Per germline, CDR1 LNHDA and CDR2 SQIVND (reference sequence). The CDR3 loop spans 14 amino acids. CDR3 sequence (DNA): TGTGCCAGTAGTATCCCCGGGGGGACCGGGGAGCTGTTTTTT. It is translated as CASSIPGGTGELFF.

This chain joins TRBV4-1 and TRBJ2-5; maybe TRBD1 (6 bases). Germline CDR1 MGHRA, CDR2 YSYEKL. Between the trimmed V and J ends, which lost 4 bases and 1 base, there was a span of 10 bases. The CDR3 has 14 residues. CDR3 protein: CASSLQDSQETQYF. The CDR3 DNA sequence: TGCGCCAGCAGCCTTCAGGACAGCCAAGAGACCCAGTACTTC.

The rearrangement uses TRBV7-9 and TRBJ2-3; TRBD2 matches at 14 bases. The germline V gene encodes CDR1 SEHNR and CDR2 FQNEAQ (reference sequence). Trimming removed 3 bases from V and 4 bases from J; junction bases left unmatched: 12. The length of the CDR3 is 19 residues. CDR3 region: CASSFLGLAGAPTSDTQYF. CDR3 nucleotide sequence: TGTGCCAGCAGCTTTCTGGGACTAGCGGGAGCCCCGACCTCAGATACGCAGTATTTT.

The J gene is TRBJ1-5, the V gene TRBV5-7, with unresolved D. TRBV5-7 belongs to the ORF category, with a function that is uncertain. V gave up 2 bases and J gave up 0 bases, with 9 bases separating them. The CDR3 sequence is 15 residues long. The CDR3 coding sequence is TGTGCCAGCAGCTTCCGGGAATATAGCAATCAGCCCCAGCATTTT. It specifies CASSFREYSNQPQHF.

The chain is built from TRBV6-6 and TRBJ1-4; D might be TRBD1 (5 bases). CDR1 and CDR2 (germline): MNHNY, SVGAGI (reference sequence). Trimming took off 8 bases at V and 0 bases at J, with 13 bases between the two ends. The CDR3 runs to 15 residues. As DNA, the CDR3 is TGTGCCAGCCGCCCCCAGGGTGCAACTAATGAAAAACTGTTTTTT. It yields the protein CASRPQGATNEKLFF.

The rearrangement joins TRBV6-1 to TRBJ1-1; maybe TRBD1 (6 bases). Germline V gives CDR1 MNHNS, CDR2 SASEGT. Trimming took 2 bases from V and 6 from J, leaving 19 bases between them. The CDR3 contains 16 residues. CDR3 nucleotide sequence: TGTGCCAGCAGTGAAAGAGCTTACAGGGTGAGGGCTGAAGCTTTCTTT. Its protein is CASSERAYRVRAEAFF.

The CDR3 reads CASSLRTGRSSGANVLTF. CDR3 DNA sequence: TGCGCCAGCAGCCTGAGGACAGGGCGAAGCTCTGGGGCCAACGTCCTGACTTTC. The chain is built from TRBV5-1 and TRBJ2-6; the match to TRBD1 covers 8 bases. CDR1 is SGHRS and CDR2 is YFSETQ in the germline V gene. Trimming removed 4 bases from V and 0 bases from J; junction bases left unmatched: 9. The CDR3 sequence is 18 residues long.

There are a few counts of this clone. This sequence joins TRBV18 and TRBJ1-1, with 8 positions matching TRBD1. Germline CDR1 KGHSH, CDR2 LQKENI. CDR3 length: 14 residues. J lost 4 bases, V lost 4 bases, and 5 bases had no gene match. The DNA for the CDR3 is TGTGCCAGCTCACAAGCTGACAGGGGCACTGAAGCTTTCTTT. Translation gives CASSQADRGTEAFF.

The V and J genes are TRBV6-1 and TRBJ1-5; TRBD1 agrees at 8 bases. The CDR3 loop spans 15 amino acids. V lost 3 bases, J lost 3 bases, and 4 bases stayed unmatched. The germline V gene has CDR1 MNHNS and CDR2 SASEGT. The CDR3 reads CASSEGQADNQPQHF. CDR3 nucleotides: TGTGCCAGCAGTGAGGGACAGGCGGACAATCAGCCCCAGCATTTT.

This sequence joins TRBV7-8 and TRBJ1-1; no clear D gene. The length of the CDR3 is 14 residues. CDR1 and CDR2 (germline): SGHVS, FQNEAQ. The V end lost 0 bases, the J end lost 1 base, and 6 bases lay between the germline ends. DNA for the CDR3: TGTGCCAGCAGCTTAGCGAGTTGGAACACTGAAGCTTTCTTT. This translates into CASSLASWNTEAFF.

The V call is TRBV30, the J call TRBJ1-5; D might be TRBD1 (5 bases). V was cut by 1 base and J by 7 bases, with 14 bases left in between. CDR3 length: 14 amino acids. Germline V gene data show CDR1 as GTSNPN and CDR2 as SVGIG (reference sequence). CDR3: CAWSDHQGYQPQHF. CDR3 nucleotide sequence: TGTGCCTGGAGTGACCATCAGGGTTACCAGCCCCAGCATTTT. Complete variable domain (other parts from reference TRBV30 and TRBJ1-5): SQTIHQWPATLVQPVGSPLSLECTVEGTSNPNLYWYRQAAGRGLQLLFYSVGIGQISSEVPQNLSASRPQDRQFILSSKKLLLSDSGFYLCAWSDHQGYQPQHFGDGTRLSIL.

The chain combines TRBV7-8 with TRBJ2-7; 8 bases align to TRBD2. This CDR3 is 17 amino acids long. Germline V gives CDR1 SGHVS, CDR2 FQNEAQ. J lost 3 bases, V lost 0 bases, and 10 bases had no gene match. CDR3 loop: CASSLAGLGITFYEQYF. Written as DNA, the CDR3 is TGTGCCAGCAGCTTAGCGGGACTAGGGATTACCTTCTACGAGCAGTACTTC.

The chain carries TRBV30 and TRBJ2-7; D might be TRBD2 (5 bases). The ends were cut back, 1 base at V and 5 bases at J, with 9 bases in the middle. The CDR3 is 12 amino acids. From germline, CDR1 is GTSNPN and CDR2 SVGIG (reference sequence). The CDR3 DNA reads as TGTGCCTGGAGTGCATTCGGGGACGAGCAGTACTTC. It is translated as CAWSAFGDEQYF.

A few counts support this clone. The chain has TRBV13 and TRBJ1-3; D gene uncertain. CDR1 is PRHDT and CDR2 is FYEKMQ in the germline V gene (reference sequence). Trimming removed 2 bases at V and 2 bases at J, with 4 bases between. This CDR3 spans 13 amino acids. In DNA form, the CDR3 reads TGTGCCAGCAGCTTATCCGCTGGAAACACCATATATTTT. This codes for CASSLSAGNTIYF. Combining the CDR3 with reference TRBV13 and TRBJ1-3 gives the whole variable domain AAGVIQSPRHLIKEKRETATLKCYPIPRHDTVYWYQQGPGQDPQFLISFYEKMQSDKGSIPDRFSAQQFSDYHSELNMSSLELGDSALYFCASSLSAGNTIYFGEGSWLTVV.

The rearrangement uses TRBV5-1 and TRBJ1-4; D call uncertain. Trimming cost V 1 base and J 0 bases, with 4 bases left between them. Germline loops: CDR1 SGHRS, CDR2 YFSETQ. The length of the CDR3 is 14 residues. CDR3 in DNA: TGCGCCAGCAGCTTGAGCGCAACTAATGAAAAACTGTTTTTT. Its translation is CASSLSATNEKLFF.

The chain carries TRBV6-5 and TRBJ1-3; 7 bases agree with TRBD1. The V and J ends lost 0 bases and 3 bases, in that order; junction bases with no gene match: 5. This CDR3 spans 16 amino acids. Germline V gene data show CDR1 as MNHEY and CDR2 as SVGAGI. The DNA of the CDR3 is TGTGCCAGCAGTTACTCAAAGGGGGCGGGTGGAAACACCATATATTTT. The encoded protein is CASSYSKGAGGNTIYF.